This TCR beta chain was captured by sequencing in a study of cytomegalovirus exposure and HLA in healthy donors. The PCR employed 60 Vbeta primers together with 13 Jbeta primers. The table came from immunoSEQ multiplex PCR; TCRdb's copy has only in-frame clones and leaves some out. This sample has approximately 150,000 clones, with approximately 71% found just once. In regard to this clone: Its target is not known.

General observations from the study: There were reportedly fewer N-insertions in an Asian-associated ancestry cluster than the approximately 670-donor mean, in a later analysis. Association of 15,000 to 20,000 TCR beta sequences with HLA alleles was found at 0.05 false discovery rate in a later analysis. Later on, a genetic analysis was performed. It linked a missense variant in DCLRE1C with V- and J-gene trimming of TCR beta.

The CDR3 consists of 14 residues. CDR1 is LNHDA and CDR2 is SQIVND in the germline V gene (reference sequence). Trimming cost V 5 bases and J 1 base, with 9 bases left between them. Sequencing was carried out using PBMCs. The TCR comes from a man aged 18-30 years in good health and CMV-seropositive. This chain links TRBV19 with TRBJ2-1; D uncertain. The CDR3 is CASSLGVSYNEQFF. CDR3 sequence (DNA): TGTGCCAGTAGTTTAGGAGTTTCCTACAATGAGCAGTTCTTC. The entire variable domain, with the rest obtained from reference TRBV19 and TRBJ2-1, is as follows: DGGITQSPKYLFRKEGQNVTLSCEQNLNHDAMYWYRQDPGQGLRLIYYSQIVNDFQKGDIAEGYSVSREKKESFPLTVTSAQKNPTAFYLCASSLGVSYNEQFFGPGTRLTVL.